This TCR beta chain was sequenced in a study of T cells in Graves' hyperthyroidism and ophthalmopathy. Authors of the study amplified TCR beta CDR3 regions from RNA transcripts. The HTBI primer set was used in a first-round RT-PCR of the TCR CDR3. TCRdb independently ran MiXCR on the multiplex PCR reads; one entry per CDR3 protein. This table has about 530,000 distinct CDR3 sequences, roughly a sixth appearing once. Patients with uncontrolled infections, other autoimmune diseases, pregnancy or lactation were excluded. Trimming shortened V by 6 bases and J by 4 bases, and 11 bases separated the two germline ends. This CDR3 has 13 residues. Germline V gene data show CDR1 as MNHEY and CDR2 as SMNVEV (reference sequence).

V usage is TRBV27 and J usage is TRBJ2-3; D gene ambiguous. The TCR originated in a young woman with Graves' ophthalmopathy. The source material was blood. Here the CDR3 DNA reads TGTGCCAGCAGCGATAGAGAGGCAGATACGCAGTATTTT. Amino acids: CASSDREADTQYF.